The 27 T cell receptor beta chains given below trace back to one sample, sequenced in a study of identical twins. Via MiXCR, TCRdb re-called the 5' RACE reads, giving one row per CDR3 protein. The sample lists over 550,000 distinct CDR3 sequences; about 7.1% were seen once. The sample was also linked to a second study, of yellow fever vaccine responses in identical twins.

Material: PBMCs. The receptors derive from a woman aged 18-29 years in good health.

This clonotype occurred many times. The chain employs TRBV29-1 and TRBJ2-5; 8 bases fit TRBD1. CDR1 is SQVTM, CDR2 ANQGSEA, per germline. This CDR3 spans 14 amino acids. Germline trimming cut 6 bases from V and 3 bases from J; bases unmatched to any gene: 9. CDR3 protein: CSVPGTGGKETQYF. CDR3 DNA: TGCAGCGTCCCCGGGACAGGCGGAAAAGAGACCCAGTACTTC.

This clonotype has more than one count but fewer than ten. The rearrangement joins TRBV11-1 to TRBJ1-1; maybe TRBD1 (6 bases). Trimming took off 1 base at V and 2 bases at J, with 11 bases between the two ends. Germline loops: CDR1 SGHAT, CDR2 FQDESV (reference sequence). The length of the CDR3 is 15 residues. The CDR3 sequence is CASSLGTAKNTEAFF. CDR3 in DNA: TGTGCCAGCAGCTTAGGGACAGCCAAAAACACTGAAGCTTTCTTT.

Ten or more counts support this clonotype. The chain combines TRBV5-1 with TRBJ2-3, with D perhaps TRBD2 (5 bases). Trimming removed 2 bases from V and 3 bases from J, with 16 bases in between. The germline V gene encodes CDR1 SGHRS and CDR2 YFSETQ. This CDR3 spans 16 amino acids. The CDR3 nucleotides are TGCGCCAGCAGCTTTGCGGCCGGAGGCGGGACAGATACGCAGTATTTT. It is translated as CASSFAAGGGTDTQYF.

This clonotype was seen a few times. This chain connects TRBV5-1 to TRBJ2-3; TRBD1 agrees at 11 bases. V shed 3 bases, J shed 4 bases, and the junction held 22 bases outside the gene matches. The CDR3 loop spans 21 amino acids. CDR1 and CDR2 from the germline V gene are SGHRS and YFSETQ. CDR3 residues: CASSSLPGGQGAHLSPDTQYF. The DNA for the CDR3 is TGCGCCAGCAGCTCCCTCCCGGGAGGACAGGGGGCGCATCTTAGCCCAGATACGCAGTATTTT.

This clonotype was counted between two and nine times. The chain uses TRBV3-1 and TRBJ2-2; D gene unclear. Germline CDR1 reads LGHDT; CDR2 reads YNNKEL (reference sequence). Trimming left V 1 base short and J 3 bases short, with 9 bases between. CDR3 length: 15 residues. The CDR3 loop reads CASSQGPGYTGELFF. DNA of the CDR3: TGTGCCAGCAGCCAAGGTCCAGGATACACCGGGGAGCTGTTTTTT.

This clonotype was found a few times. This chain joins TRBV20-1 and TRBJ2-5; possibly TRBD1 for D (5 bases). The CDR3 contains 13 residues. V gave up 5 bases and J gave up 2 bases, with 12 bases separating them. Germline values: CDR1 DFQATT, CDR2 SNEGSKA (reference sequence). CDR3 region: CSASKTAQETQYF. The CDR3, as DNA: TGCAGTGCTTCTAAGACAGCTCAAGAGACCCAGTACTTC.

This clonotype was found many times. The chain links TRBV19 to TRBJ2-2, with D unresolved. V shed 8 bases and J shed 6 bases, with 7 bases lying between them. The germline CDR1 and CDR2 sequences are LNHDA and SQIVND (reference sequence). This CDR3 region has 11 residues. The CDR3 protein is CASSEAGELFF. For the CDR3, the DNA is TGTGCCAGTTCAGAGGCCGGGGAGCTGTTTTTT.

This clonotype was seen only a few times. V gene TRBV10-3 combines with J gene TRBJ2-7; 8 bases fit TRBD2. Trimming took 4 bases from V and 6 from J; bases not matched to a gene: 5. There are 13 residues in the CDR3. The germline V gene has CDR1 ENHRY and CDR2 SYGVKD. CDR3 DNA: TGTGCCATCAGTGGGGGTAGCGGGATCGAGCAGTACTTC. Translating gives CAISGGSGIEQYF.

In its sample, this clonotype was seen a few times. This chain links TRBV20-1 with TRBJ1-4; D gene unclear. The CDR3 totals 13 residues. Trimming took 3 bases from V and 2 from J, leaving 7 bases between them. Germline loops: CDR1 DFQATT, CDR2 SNEGSKA (reference sequence). Here the CDR3 DNA reads TGCAGTGCTAGTGGGGTTACTAATGAAAAACTGTTTTTT. This gives the protein CSASGVTNEKLFF.

The V gene is TRBV12-3 or TRBV12-4, the J gene TRBJ2-1, with unresolved D. There are 14 residues in the CDR3. V shed 5 bases and J shed 4 bases, with 12 bases lying between them. The CDR3 reads CASSPVHRYNEQFF. CDR3 DNA: TGTGCCAGCAGTCCGGTGCATAGGTACAATGAGCAGTTCTTC.

This clonotype was seen only a few times. The chain joins TRBV4-1 to TRBJ1-2; D is ambiguous. CDR1 is MGHRA and CDR2 is YSYEKL in the germline V gene. V was pared by 0 bases and J by 6 bases, with 23 bases between. There are 18 residues in the CDR3. The CDR3 spells CASSQENFWQTPSDGYTF. DNA for the CDR3: TGCGCCAGCAGCCAAGAAAATTTTTGGCAGACTCCCTCCGATGGCTACACCTTC.

The rearrangement joins TRBV7-9 to TRBJ2-1; TRBD2 is a possible D gene (6 bases). Germline CDR1 SEHNR, CDR2 FQNEAQ (reference sequence). The CDR3 contains 15 residues. V lost 5 bases and J lost 0, with 11 bases in between. In DNA form, the CDR3 reads TGTGCCAGCAGCGGGGACTTGAGCTCCTACAATGAGCAGTTCTTC. Residues: CASSGDLSSYNEQFF.

This clonotype was counted ten times or more. V and J are TRBV20-1 and TRBJ2-1; unclear D gene. In germline, CDR1 is DFQATT, CDR2 SNEGSKA (reference sequence). The CDR3 has 13 amino acids. Trimming took off 1 base at V and 8 bases at J, with 12 bases between the two ends. The CDR3 DNA follows: TGCAGTGCTAGAGTTATGGGTGGTGATGAGCAGTTCTTC. Amino acids: CSARVMGGDEQFF.

CDR3 coding DNA: TGTGCCAGCAGCCAAGATCCGCACTCCCACGCCTACAATGAGCAGTTCTTC. Translating gives CASSQDPHSHAYNEQFF. The chain employs TRBV3-1 and TRBJ2-1; no reliable D call. Between the trimmed V and J ends, which lost 0 bases and 2 bases, there was a span of 14 bases. This CDR3 spans 17 amino acids. The V gene's germline CDR1 is LGHDT and CDR2 YNNKEL (reference sequence).

This clonotype was seen more than once but under ten times. The CDR3 DNA reads TGTGCCAGCAGCTTAGGAGAGGATATGGGGGAGCTGTTTTTT. It specifies CASSLGEDMGELFF. This chain connects TRBV11-2 to TRBJ2-2; D gene unclear. Between the trimmed V and J ends, which lost 1 base and 8 bases, there was a span of 11 bases. Germline CDR1 SGHAT, CDR2 FQNNGV. The CDR3 loop spans 14 amino acids.

V and J are TRBV6-1 and TRBJ2-2; TRBD2 matches at 7 bases. The CDR3 consists of 13 residues. Germline V CDR1 and CDR2: MNHNS, SASEGT. J gave up 7 bases and V 8 bases, and 7 bases lay outside the gene matches. CDR3 in DNA: TGTGCCAGCTGTGGACTAGGGGTCGGGGAGCTGTTTTTT. Translation: CASCGLGVGELFF.

This clonotype was detected ten times or more. The genes are TRBV12-3 or TRBV12-4 and TRBJ2-2, with a possible D match to TRBD2 (5 bases). V was cut by 5 bases and J by 3 bases, with 10 bases left in between. The CDR3 runs to 14 residues. This CDR3 is CASSLTGYTGELFF. The CDR3 nucleotides read TGTGCCAGCAGTCTCACGGGATACACCGGGGAGCTGTTTTTT.

This clonotype was recorded a few times. The V gene is TRBV4-1, the J gene TRBJ2-5; D call uncertain. Germline V gene data show CDR1 as MGHRA and CDR2 as YSYEKL. The CDR3 is 13 amino acids. V was clipped by 6 bases and J by 4 bases, with 12 bases between them. CDR3: CASSKAPAETQYF. For the CDR3, the DNA is TGCGCCAGCAGTAAGGCACCCGCAGAGACCCAGTACTTC.

This clonotype appeared a few times. The chain employs TRBV7-9 and TRBJ2-7; 10 positions match TRBD2. Trimming at V came to 3 bases and at J to 7 bases, leaving 15 bases not matched to a gene. Germline V lookup: CDR1 SEHNR, CDR2 FQNEAQ (reference sequence). The CDR3 extends over 17 amino acids. CDR3 in DNA: TGTGCCAGCAGCTTGTACCCGGGGCTAGCGGGAGATAAAGAGCAGTACTTC. Translating it yields CASSLYPGLAGDKEQYF.

This clonotype showed up many times. The chain uses TRBV5-1 and TRBJ2-4; D possibly corresponds to TRBD1 (5 bases). The CDR3 is 16 amino acids. Germline V lookup: CDR1 SGHRS, CDR2 YFSETQ. V was trimmed by 2 bases and J by 0 bases, leaving 12 bases between them. The CDR3 protein is CASSFDRPLAKNIQYF. For the CDR3, the DNA is TGCGCCAGCAGCTTTGACAGACCACTAGCCAAAAACATTCAGTACTTC.

This clonotype was recorded many times. The chain is built from TRBV5-1 and TRBJ2-3, with D tentatively TRBD1 or TRBD2 (5 bases each). The V gene's germline CDR1 is SGHRS and CDR2 YFSETQ. The CDR3 has 16 amino acids. The V end was cut by 4 bases, the J end by 0 bases, with 15 bases between. This CDR3 is CASSRGTTTSTDTQYF. The CDR3 nucleotides are TGCGCCAGCAGCCGAGGGACCACCACTAGCACAGATACGCAGTATTTT.

This clonotype was seen more than once but under ten times. This CDR3 reads CATSRATRADTQYF. In nucleotides, the CDR3 is TGTGCCACCAGCAGAGCGACCAGGGCAGATACGCAGTATTTT. The chain has TRBV15 and TRBJ2-3, with D possibly matching TRBD1 (5 bases). Germline V gene lookup returns CDR1 LNHNV and CDR2 YYDKDF (reference sequence). The CDR3 runs 14 residues. V was shortened by 1 base and J by 4 bases, with 9 bases between the two germline ends. Full variable domain (rest looked up from reference TRBV15 and TRBJ2-3): DAMVIQNPRYQVTQFGKPVTLSCSQTLNHNVMYWYQQKSSQAPKLLFHYYDKDFNNEADTPDNFQSRRPNTSFCFLDIRSPGLGDTAMYLCATSRATRADTQYFGPGTRLTVL.

The V and J genes are TRBV6-5 and TRBJ2-6; possible D gene TRBD1, 5 bases. V shed 3 bases and J shed 1 base, with 10 bases lying between them. The CDR3 is made up of 16 amino acids. Germline assignment: CDR1 MNHEY and CDR2 SVGAGI. CDR3 in amino acids: CASSYFQGSGANVLTF. The CDR3 coding sequence is TGTGCCAGCAGTTATTTTCAGGGATCTGGGGCCAACGTCCTGACTTTC.

At least ten counts were recorded for this clonotype. The chain carries TRBV4-1 and TRBJ2-3; perhaps TRBD1 as D (6 bases). CDR3 length equals 16 residues. From germline, CDR1 is MGHRA and CDR2 YSYEKL. The germline V and J ends were trimmed by 2 bases and 2 bases, with 14 bases remaining between them. CDR3 DNA sequence: TGCGCCAGCAGCCAATCCCCAGGGGCTACCACAGATACGCAGTATTTT. Translated, it gives CASSQSPGATTDTQYF.

The table lists this clonotype with a few counts. V is TRBV12-3 or TRBV12-4 and J is TRBJ1-2; D perhaps matches TRBD1 (6 bases). The length of the CDR3 is 12 residues. V gave up 6 bases and J gave up 8 bases, with 13 bases separating them. The CDR3 spells CASSIQGQGYTF. DNA of the CDR3: TGTGCCAGCAGCATACAGGGTCAGGGCTACACCTTC.

V is TRBV18 and J is TRBJ2-1; D uncertain. Germline V gives CDR1 KGHSH, CDR2 LQKENI. Trimming cost V 5 bases and J 4 bases, with 9 bases left between them. The CDR3 sequence is 13 residues long. The CDR3 DNA follows: TGTGCCAGCTCAGGAGCAATTTACAATGAGCAGTTCTTC. It codes for CASSGAIYNEQFF.

This rearrangement joins TRBV3-1 to TRBJ2-5; possible D gene TRBD2, 5 bases. Germline V lookup: CDR1 LGHDT, CDR2 YNNKEL (reference sequence). The CDR3 spans 14 residues. The ends were cut back, 4 bases at V and 5 bases at J, with 14 bases in the middle. The CDR3 loop reads CASSRSGDWETQYF. The CDR3 DNA is TGTGCCAGCAGCCGAAGCGGAGACTGGGAGACCCAGTACTTC.